This T cell receptor (beta chain) was sequenced during a study of blood T cell repertoires in COVID-19. The wider study: The cDNA or gDNA used as material had been derived from T cells, B-cell-depleted T cells, or PBMCs.

TCRdb's copy holds only in-frame clones and misses some; the assay was immunoSEQ multiplex PCR. The profile covers some 300,000 clones, with roughly 89% appearing a single time and under 3.5% taken by the ten largest. The germline gives CDR1 KGHSH, CDR2 LQKENI. The V end lost 0 bases, the J end lost 8 bases, and 13 bases lay between the germline ends. CDR3 length equals 14 residues. This chain connects TRBV18 to TRBJ1-2, with D possibly TRBD1 on 5 matching bases. The TCR was taken from a woman in her forties or fifties who had been exposed to COVID-19. The specimen sequenced was PBMCs or T cells enriched from blood (not recorded which). CDR3 coding DNA: TGTGCCAGCTCACCACCCGGACGGACATTAGGCTACACCTTC. Encoded protein: CASSPPGRTLGYTF.